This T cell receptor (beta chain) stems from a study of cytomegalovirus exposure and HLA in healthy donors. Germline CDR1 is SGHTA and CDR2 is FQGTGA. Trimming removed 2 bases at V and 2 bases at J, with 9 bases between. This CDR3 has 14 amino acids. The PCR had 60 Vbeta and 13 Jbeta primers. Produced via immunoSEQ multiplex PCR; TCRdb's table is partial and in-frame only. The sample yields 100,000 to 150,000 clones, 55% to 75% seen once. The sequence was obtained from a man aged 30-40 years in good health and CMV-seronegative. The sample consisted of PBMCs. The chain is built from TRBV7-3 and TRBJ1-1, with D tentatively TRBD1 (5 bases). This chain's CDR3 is CASSLGGVNTEAFF. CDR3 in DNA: TGTGCCAGCAGCTTAGGGGGGGTAAACACTGAAGCTTTCTTT. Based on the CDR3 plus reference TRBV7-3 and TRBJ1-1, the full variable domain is GAGVSQTPSNKVTEKGKYVELRCDPISGHTALYWYRQSLGQGPEFLIYFQGTGAADDSGLPNDRFFAVRPEGSVSTLKIQRTERGDSAVYLCASSLGGVNTEAFFGQGTRLTVV.